A selection of T cell receptor beta chains follows, all from one sample in a study of monozygotic twins with cystic fibrosis. Produced via immunoSEQ multiplex PCR; TCRdb's table is partial and in-frame only. Of under 25,000 clones listed, 97% were seen once; the top ten hold 0.12% to 0.15%. Sequenced sample: blood. These receptors originate from a girl under 18 with cystic fibrosis. CDR3s include the opening cysteine and the closing phenylalanine or tryptophan. A D gene is named only where the DNA matches it firmly. Size is stated for part of the rows, as once, few or many counts, or as a class when the clone is expanded.

cdr3_length | j_call | v_call | clone_size | d_call | cdr3_aa | cdr3_nt
14 | TRBJ1-3 | TRBV28 | NA | NA | CASRLQGNGNTIYF | TGTGCCAGCAGACTTCAAGGGAATGGAAACACCATATATTTT
16 | TRBJ2-2 | TRBV18 | NA | NA | CASSPRDSPNTGELFF | TGTGCCAGCTCGCCCCGGGACTCTCCTAACACCGGGGAGCTGTTTTTT
12 | TRBJ1-6 | TRBV30 | NA | NA | CAWSVLESPLHF | TGTGCCTGGAGTGTACTAGAGTCACCCCTCCACTTT
14 | TRBJ2-2 | TRBV6-5 | once | TRBD2 | CASSETSGRRELFF | TGTGCCAGCAGTGAGACTAGCGGGAGAAGGGAGCTGTTTTTT
14 | TRBJ1-1 | TRBV2 | NA | TRBD1 | CASKPRGQGTEAFF | TGTGCCAGCAAACCGAGGGGGCAGGGGACTGAAGCTTTCTTT
12 | TRBJ2-7 | TRBV30 | NA | NA | CAWMGGFGEQYF | TGTGCCTGGATGGGGGGATTCGGCGAGCAGTACTTC
13 | TRBJ2-7 | TRBV2 | NA | TRBD1 | CASTVGGAYEQYF | TGTGCCAGCACGGTAGGGGGCGCCTACGAGCAGTACTTC
15 | TRBJ2-7 | TRBV27 | NA | TRBD2 | CASSLASGVLYEQYF | TGTGCCAGCAGTCTCGCTAGCGGGGTCCTCTACGAGCAGTACTTC
17 | TRBJ2-7 | TRBV5-6 | NA | TRBD1 | CASSLVRTGGGLAEQYF | TGTGCCAGCAGCTTGGTACGGACAGGGGGCGGTTTAGCCGAGCAGTACTTC
14 | TRBJ2-1 | TRBV11-2 | once | TRBD1 | CASSFGQGANEQFF | TGTGCCAGCAGCTTCGGACAGGGAGCGAATGAGCAGTTCTTC
14 | TRBJ2-5 | TRBV11-1 | NA | TRBD1 | CASSHTGGGETQYF | TGTGCCAGCAGTCATACAGGGGGCGGGGAGACCCAGTACTTC
13 | TRBJ1-1 | TRBV2 | few | TRBD1 | CARGQGVNTEAFF | TGTGCCAGAGGACAGGGAGTGAACACTGAAGCTTTCTTT
16 | TRBJ1-1 | TRBV5-1 | NA | NA | CASSLGVGTLNTEAFF | TGCGCCAGCAGCTTGGGTGTTGGTACCCTGAACACTGAAGCTTTCTTT
13 | TRBJ2-5 | TRBV28 | NA | NA | CASSFSGSETQYF | TGTGCCAGCAGTTTCTCGGGTTCAGAGACCCAGTACTTC
16 | TRBJ1-1 | TRBV27 | NA | NA | CASSPRDILINTEAFF | TGTGCCAGCAGTCCCCGGGACATACTGATTAACACTGAAGCTTTCTTT
14 | TRBJ2-5 | TRBV9 | NA | NA | CASSVEGRTETQYF | TGTGCCAGCAGCGTAGAAGGCAGAACAGAGACCCAGTACTTC
13 | TRBJ1-2 | TRBV6-1 | NA | NA | CASGGTPNYGYTF | TGTGCCAGCGGGGGGACACCTAACTATGGCTACACCTTC
14 | TRBJ2-7 | TRBV7-9 | NA | TRBD1 | CASSLQDREYEQYF | TGTGCCAGCAGCCTACAAGACAGGGAGTACGAGCAGTACTTC
14 | TRBJ2-6 | TRBV7-2 | once | NA | CASSPVGGANVLTF | TGTGCCAGCAGCCCAGTAGGTGGGGCCAACGTCCTGACTTTC
19 | TRBJ2-1 | TRBV5-1 | NA | TRBD2 | CASSWRGRGLAGTYNEQFF | TGCGCCAGCAGCTGGCGGGGCAGGGGACTAGCGGGGACCTACAATGAGCAGTTCTTC
16 | TRBJ1-2 | TRBV7-2 | NA | NA | CASSQRRDGEFNGYTF | TGTGCCAGCAGTCAAAGGCGGGACGGAGAATTCAATGGCTACACCTTC
13 | TRBJ1-1 | TRBV7-9 | NA | NA | CASRAQGGTEAFF | TGTGCCAGCAGAGCGCAGGGTGGTACTGAAGCTTTCTTT
17 | TRBJ2-4 | TRBV19 | once | TRBD1 | CASSPTGSSLSKNIQYF | TGTGCCAGTAGTCCGACAGGGTCTTCGTTATCCAAAAACATTCAGTACTTC
16 | TRBJ2-6 | TRBV5-1 | NA | NA | CASSLGGVSGANVLTF | TGCGCCAGCAGCTTGGGTGGGGTCTCTGGGGCCAACGTCCTGACTTTC
13 | TRBJ1-1 | TRBV7-9 | NA | TRBD1 | CASSLVLQGVAFF | TGTGCCAGCAGCTTGGTGCTCCAGGGGGTGGCTTTCTTT
15 | TRBJ2-7 | TRBV19 | once | NA | CASSMGTSGSYEQYF | TGTGCCAGTAGTATGGGCACTAGTGGGAGCTACGAGCAGTACTTC
13 | TRBJ1-2 | TRBV19 | NA | NA | CASSGVFRYGYTF | TGTGCCAGTAGTGGCGTTTTTCGTTATGGCTACACCTTC
16 | TRBJ1-1 | TRBV4-1 | few | NA | CASSPREENPDTEAFF | TGCGCCAGCAGCCCCCGCGAGGAGAACCCAGACACTGAAGCTTTCTTT
15 | TRBJ1-1 | TRBV5-1 | NA | TRBD1 | CASSLVQGKNTEAFF | TGCGCCAGCAGCTTAGTACAGGGGAAGAACACTGAAGCTTTCTTT
13 | TRBJ1-5 | TRBV28 | NA | NA | CASRSRVVQPQHF | TGTGCCAGCCGAAGCAGGGTTGTTCAGCCCCAGCATTTT
16 | TRBJ1-2 | TRBV13 | few | TRBD1 | CASSSQDRLDNYGYTF | TGTGCCAGCAGCTCGCAGGACAGGCTGGATAACTATGGCTACACCTTC
11 | TRBJ1-3 | TRBV25-1 | NA | NA | CASSPGNTIYF | TGTGCCAGCAGTCCGGGAAACACCATATATTTT
13 | TRBJ1-2 | TRBV4-3 | NA | NA | CASSQDLPSGYTF | TGCGCCAGCAGCCAAGATTTGCCGAGTGGCTACACCTTC
17 | TRBJ2-4 | TRBV18 | once | NA | CASSPLRSTLAKNIQYF | TGTGCCAGCTCACCTCTGAGGTCAACCCTAGCCAAAAACATTCAGTACTTC
13 | TRBJ1-5 | TRBV5-6 | NA | NA | CASSLAGNQPQHF | TGTGCCAGCAGCTTGGCGGGGAATCAGCCCCAGCATTTT
15 | TRBJ2-1 | TRBV7-9 | NA | NA | CASSLVGGTYNEQFF | TGTGCCAGCAGCTTAGTTGGCGGAACCTACAATGAGCAGTTCTTC
19 | TRBJ2-1 | TRBV7-9 | NA | TRBD1 | CASSFPRTGGGWADNEQFF | TGTGCCAGCAGCTTCCCCAGGACAGGGGGCGGATGGGCGGACAATGAGCAGTTCTTC